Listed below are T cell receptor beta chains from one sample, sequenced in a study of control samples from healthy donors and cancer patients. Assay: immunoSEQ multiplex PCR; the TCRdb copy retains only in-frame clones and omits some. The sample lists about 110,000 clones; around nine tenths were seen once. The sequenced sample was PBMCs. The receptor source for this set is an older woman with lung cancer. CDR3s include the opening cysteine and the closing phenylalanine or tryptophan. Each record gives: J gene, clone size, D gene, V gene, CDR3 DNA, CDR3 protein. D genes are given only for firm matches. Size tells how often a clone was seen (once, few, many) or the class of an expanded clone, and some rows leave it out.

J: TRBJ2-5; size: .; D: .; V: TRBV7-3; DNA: TGTGCCAGCAGCCCTGGTACGACAGACCAAGAGACCCAGTACTTC; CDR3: CASSPGTTDQETQYF
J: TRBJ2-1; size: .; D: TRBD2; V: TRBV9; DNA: TGTGCCAGCAGCGTAGCGGGGGGGCCCTACAATGAGCAGTTCTTC; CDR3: CASSVAGGPYNEQFF
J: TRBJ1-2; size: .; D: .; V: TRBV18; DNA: TGTGCCAGCTCACCCCGACAGGATTCTTTCTATGGCTACACCTTC; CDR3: CASSPRQDSFYGYTF
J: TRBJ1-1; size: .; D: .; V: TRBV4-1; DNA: TGCGCCAGCAGCCAGGCACGACAGGTAAACACTGAAGCTTTCTTT; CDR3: CASSQARQVNTEAFF
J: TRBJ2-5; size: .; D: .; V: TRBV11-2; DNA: TGTGCCAGCAGCTCCGGCGCTCGAGGGGAGACCCAGTACTTC; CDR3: CASSSGARGETQYF
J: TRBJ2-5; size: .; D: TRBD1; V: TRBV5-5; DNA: TGTGCCAGCAGCCCCGGGACAGAACAAGAGACCCAGTACTTC; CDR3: CASSPGTEQETQYF
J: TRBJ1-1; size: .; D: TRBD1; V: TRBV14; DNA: TGTGCCAGCAGCCAAGTCGGACAGGGGGTATCGGCTTTCTTT; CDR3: CASSQVGQGVSAFF
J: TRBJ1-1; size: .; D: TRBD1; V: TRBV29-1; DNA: TGCAGCGTTGCCAACAGGGGACCTAAGAACACTGAAGCTTTCTTT; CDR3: CSVANRGPKNTEAFF
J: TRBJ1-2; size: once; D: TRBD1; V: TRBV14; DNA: TGTGCCAGCAGCCAAGGACAGGGTTGGGGCTACACCTTC; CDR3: CASSQGQGWGYTF
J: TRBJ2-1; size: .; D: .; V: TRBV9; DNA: TGTGCCAGCAGCGTAGGGCAAAGTGAGCAGTTCTTC; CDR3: CASSVGQSEQFF
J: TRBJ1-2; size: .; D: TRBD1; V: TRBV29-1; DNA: TGCAGCGTTAGGGGACAGGAGAGGGTCTATGGCTACACCTTC; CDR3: CSVRGQERVYGYTF
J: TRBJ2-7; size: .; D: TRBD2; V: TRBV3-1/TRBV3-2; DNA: TGTGCCAGCAGCCAAGATTCCCTAGCGGGAGTCTACGAGCAGTACTTC; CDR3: CASSQDSLAGVYEQYF
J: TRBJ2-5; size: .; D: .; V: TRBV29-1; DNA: TGCAGTGGCCGGCGGGGAGAGACCCAGTACTTC; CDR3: CSGRRGETQYF
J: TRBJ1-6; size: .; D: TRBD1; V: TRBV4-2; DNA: TGTGCCAGCAGCCCTTTTGGGGGGCCGGGACAGCAGTCACCCCTCCACTTT; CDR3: CASSPFGGPGQQSPLHF
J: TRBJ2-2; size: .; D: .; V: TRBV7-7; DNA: TGTGCTAGCAGCTTAGTCCCAGGGAACACCGGGGAGCTGTTTTTT; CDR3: CASSLVPGNTGELFF
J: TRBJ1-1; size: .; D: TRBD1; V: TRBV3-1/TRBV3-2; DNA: TGTGCCAGCAGCCCAGGGGGGGACACTGAAGCTTTCTTT; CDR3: CASSPGGDTEAFF
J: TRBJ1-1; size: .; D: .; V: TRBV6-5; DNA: TGTGCCAGCAGTAGAAGGCCGGGAGAGACTGAAGCTTTCTTT; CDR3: CASSRRPGETEAFF
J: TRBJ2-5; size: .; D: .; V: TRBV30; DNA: TGTGCCTGGGATCATGGGACTGTCCAACCTTACCAAGAGACCCAGTACTTC; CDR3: CAWDHGTVQPYQETQYF
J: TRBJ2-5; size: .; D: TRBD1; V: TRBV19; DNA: TGTGCCAGTAGTATAGAAAAGGGGGCGCTGGGAGAGACCCAGTACTTC; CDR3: CASSIEKGALGETQYF
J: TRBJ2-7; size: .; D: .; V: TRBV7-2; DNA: TGTGCCAGCAGCCCGTCCTACGAGCAGTACTTC; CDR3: CASSPSYEQYF
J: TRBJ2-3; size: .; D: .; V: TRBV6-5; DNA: TGTGCCAGCAGTCCCCGGACTAGCACAGATACGCAGTATTTT; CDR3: CASSPRTSTDTQYF
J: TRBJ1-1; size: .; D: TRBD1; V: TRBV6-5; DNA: TGTGCCAGCCGGAAGGAACAGGGGGCGCGCGCTGAAGCTTTCTTT; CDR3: CASRKEQGARAEAFF
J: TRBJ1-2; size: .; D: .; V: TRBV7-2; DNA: TGTGCCAGCAGCTTAGCGGTACAGGTCAACTATGGCTACACCTTC; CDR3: CASSLAVQVNYGYTF
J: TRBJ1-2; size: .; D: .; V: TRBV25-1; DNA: TGTGCCAGCAGTGAACGCGGCAGGGCGGTTGGCTACACCTTC; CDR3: CASSERGRAVGYTF
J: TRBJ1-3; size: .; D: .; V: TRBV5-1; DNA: TGCGCCAGCAGCTCCGACCAAGGGGCTGGAAACACCATATATTTT; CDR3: CASSSDQGAGNTIYF
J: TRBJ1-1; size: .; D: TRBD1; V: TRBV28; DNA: TGTGCCAGCAGTTACCCGGGACAGGGGGCGGGTACTGAAGCTTTCTTT; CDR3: CASSYPGQGAGTEAFF
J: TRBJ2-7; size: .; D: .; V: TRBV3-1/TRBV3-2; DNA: TGTGCCAGCAGCCAGGGGCCGTCTAGCTCCTACGAGCAGTACTTC; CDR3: CASSQGPSSSYEQYF
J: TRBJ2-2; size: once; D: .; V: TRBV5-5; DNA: TGTGCCAGCAGCTTGGATTGGACAACGTTAACCGGGGAGCTGTTTTTT; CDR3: CASSLDWTTLTGELFF
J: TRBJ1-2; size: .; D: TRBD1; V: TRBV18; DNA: TGTGCCAGCTCACCACGCATAAGGGGGCACGGTAACTATGGCTACACCTTC; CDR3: CASSPRIRGHGNYGYTF
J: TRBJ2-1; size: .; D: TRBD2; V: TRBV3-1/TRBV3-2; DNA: TGTGCCAGCAGCCAAATCAGGACTAGCGGGGGGAATGAGCAGTTCTTC; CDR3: CASSQIRTSGGNEQFF
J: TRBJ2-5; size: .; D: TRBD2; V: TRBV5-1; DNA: TGCGCCAGTAAGACTAGCGGGGGGCTTGAGACCCAGTACTTC; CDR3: CASKTSGGLETQYF
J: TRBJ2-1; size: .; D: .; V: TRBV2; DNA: TGTGCCAGCAGTGTAGGCGGCGGGGGCCCCTACAATGAGCAGTTCTTC; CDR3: CASSVGGGGPYNEQFF
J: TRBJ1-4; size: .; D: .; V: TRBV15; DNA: TGTGCCACCAGCAGACGTGTCCGGGATGGAAGTGAAAAACTGTTTTTT; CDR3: CATSRRVRDGSEKLFF
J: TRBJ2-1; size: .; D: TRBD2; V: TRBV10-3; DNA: TGTGCCATCAGGGATCCGACTAGCGGGAGGCCCCCGGAGCAGTTCTTC; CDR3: CAIRDPTSGRPPEQFF
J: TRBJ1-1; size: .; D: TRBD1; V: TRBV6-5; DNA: TGTGCCAGCAGCCCCCAGACAGGGAATAACGAAGCTTTCTTT; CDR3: CASSPQTGNNEAFF
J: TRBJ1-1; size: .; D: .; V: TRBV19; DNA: TGTGCCAGTAGTCGACGGAAAATTCCCACCTCGAACACTGAAGCTTTCTTT; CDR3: CASSRRKIPTSNTEAFF
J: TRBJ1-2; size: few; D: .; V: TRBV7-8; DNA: TGTGCCAGCAGCCGAAGGGCAGGGCCTTTTAGAAACTATGGCTACACCTTC; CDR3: CASSRRAGPFRNYGYTF
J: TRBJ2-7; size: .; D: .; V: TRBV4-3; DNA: TGCGCCAGCAGCCCAAAGGTCGAGTCCTCCTACGAGCAGTACTTC; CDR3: CASSPKVESSYEQYF
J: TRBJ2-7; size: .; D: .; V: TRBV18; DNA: TGTGCCAGCTCACCAACCGGGCTGTTCTCCTACGAGCAGTACTTC; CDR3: CASSPTGLFSYEQYF
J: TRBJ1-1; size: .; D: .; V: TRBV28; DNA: TGTGCCAGCAGTTTACCCTCCACTGAAGCTTTCTTT; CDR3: CASSLPSTEAFF
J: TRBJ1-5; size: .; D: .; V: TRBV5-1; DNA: TGCGCCAGCAGCTTGTCCTTGAATCAGCCCCAGCATTTT; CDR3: CASSLSLNQPQHF
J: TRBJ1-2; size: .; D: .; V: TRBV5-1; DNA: TGCGCCAGCAGCCCCCGGGACAACGAAATTGGGGGCTACACCTTC; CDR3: CASSPRDNEIGGYTF
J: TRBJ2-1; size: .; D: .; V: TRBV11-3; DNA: TGTGCCAGCAGCTTATCCAACAATGAGCAGTTCTTC; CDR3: CASSLSNNEQFF
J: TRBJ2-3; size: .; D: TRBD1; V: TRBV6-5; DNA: TGTGCCAGCAGTTCCTCCAGGGGGCTGCGCACAGATACGCAGTATTTT; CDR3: CASSSSRGLRTDTQYF
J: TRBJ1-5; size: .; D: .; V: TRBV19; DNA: TGTGCCAGTAGTTTTCTGGGGGTGGATCAGCCCCAGCATTTT; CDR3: CASSFLGVDQPQHF
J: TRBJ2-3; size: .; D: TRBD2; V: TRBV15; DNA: TGTGCCACCAGCGGCCCGGGACTAGCGGGTGAAGCAGATACGCAGTATTTT; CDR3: CATSGPGLAGEADTQYF
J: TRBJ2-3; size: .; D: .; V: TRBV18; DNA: TGTGCCAGCTTTGCTTCGGGGGTTGGAGATACGCAGTATTTT; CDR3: CASFASGVGDTQYF
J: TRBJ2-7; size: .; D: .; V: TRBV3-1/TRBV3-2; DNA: TGTGCCAGCAGCCAGAATCCGGGCGAGCAGTACTTC; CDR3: CASSQNPGEQYF
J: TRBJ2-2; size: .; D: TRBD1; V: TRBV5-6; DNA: TGTGCCAGCAGCTTACAGGGGAGCACCGGGGAGCTGTTTTTT; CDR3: CASSLQGSTGELFF
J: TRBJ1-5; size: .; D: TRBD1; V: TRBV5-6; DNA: TGTGCCAGCAGGCGACAGGGCCTGGATCATGAGCCCCAGCATTTT; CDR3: CASRRQGLDHEPQHF
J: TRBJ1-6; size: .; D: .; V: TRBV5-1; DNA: TGCGCCAGCAGCTTCGAGGGGTCTCATTCACCCCTCCACTTT; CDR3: CASSFEGSHSPLHF
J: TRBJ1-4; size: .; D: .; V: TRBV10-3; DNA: TGTGCCATCAGGGACACAGGTCATGGTGAAAAACTGTTTTTT; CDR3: CAIRDTGHGEKLFF
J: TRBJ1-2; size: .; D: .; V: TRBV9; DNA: TGTGCCAGCAGCGTAGGGTGGGAGTGGGGCTATGGCTACACCTTC; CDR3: CASSVGWEWGYGYTF